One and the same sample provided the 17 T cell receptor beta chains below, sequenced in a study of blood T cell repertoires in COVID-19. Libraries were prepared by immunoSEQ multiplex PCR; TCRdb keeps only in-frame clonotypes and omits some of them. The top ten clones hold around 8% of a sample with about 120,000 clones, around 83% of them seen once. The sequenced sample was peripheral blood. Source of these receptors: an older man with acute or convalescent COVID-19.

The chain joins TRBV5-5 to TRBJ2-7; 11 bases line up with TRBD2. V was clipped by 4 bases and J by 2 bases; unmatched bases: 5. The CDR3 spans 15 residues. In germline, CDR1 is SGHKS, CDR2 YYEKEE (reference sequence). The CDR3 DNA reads TGTGCCAGCAGCCCCGGGACTAGCGGAACCTACGAGCAGTACTTC. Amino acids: CASSPGTSGTYEQYF.

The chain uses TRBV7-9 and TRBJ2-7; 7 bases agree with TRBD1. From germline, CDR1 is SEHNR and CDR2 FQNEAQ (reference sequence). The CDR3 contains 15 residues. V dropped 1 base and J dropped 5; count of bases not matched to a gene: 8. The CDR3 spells CASSLGRGYVNEQYF. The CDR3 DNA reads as TGTGCCAGCAGCTTAGGCAGGGGGTATGTCAACGAGCAGTACTTC.

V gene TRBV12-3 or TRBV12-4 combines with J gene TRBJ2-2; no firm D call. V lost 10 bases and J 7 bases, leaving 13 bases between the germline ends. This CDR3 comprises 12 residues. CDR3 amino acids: CATSPVNGELFF. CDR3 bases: TGTGCCACTTCCCCGGTAAACGGGGAGCTGTTTTTT.

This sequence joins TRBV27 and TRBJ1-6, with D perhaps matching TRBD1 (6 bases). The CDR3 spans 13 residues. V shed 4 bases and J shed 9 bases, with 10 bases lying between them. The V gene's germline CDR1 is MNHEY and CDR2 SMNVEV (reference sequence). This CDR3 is CASSSMDSSPLHF. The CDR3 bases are TGTGCCAGCAGTTCAATGGACAGTTCACCCCTCCACTTT.

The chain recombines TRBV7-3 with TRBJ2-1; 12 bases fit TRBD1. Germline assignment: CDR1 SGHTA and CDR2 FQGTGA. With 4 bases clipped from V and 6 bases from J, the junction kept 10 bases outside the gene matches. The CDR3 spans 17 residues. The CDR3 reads CASSSPGQGALGNEQFF. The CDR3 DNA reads TGTGCCAGCAGCTCTCCGGGACAGGGGGCGCTGGGCAATGAGCAGTTCTTC. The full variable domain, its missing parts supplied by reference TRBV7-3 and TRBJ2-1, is GAGVSQTPSNKVTEKGKYVELRCDPISGHTALYWYRQSLGQGPEFLIYFQGTGAADDSGLPNDRFFAVRPEGSVSTLKIQRTERGDSAVYLCASSSPGQGALGNEQFFGPGTRLTVL.

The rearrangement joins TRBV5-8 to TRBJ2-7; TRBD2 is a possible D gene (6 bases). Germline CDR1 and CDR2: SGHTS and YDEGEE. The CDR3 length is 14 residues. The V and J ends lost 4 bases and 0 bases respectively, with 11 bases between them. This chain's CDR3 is CASSPTRSSYEQYF. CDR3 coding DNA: TGTGCCAGCAGCCCGACTAGGAGCTCCTACGAGCAGTACTTC. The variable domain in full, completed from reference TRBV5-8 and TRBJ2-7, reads EAGVTQSPTHLIKTRGQQATLRCSPISGHTSVYWYQQALGLGLQFLLWYDEGEERNRGNFPPRFSGRQFPNYSSELNVNALELEDSALYLCASSPTRSSYEQYFGPGTRLTVT.

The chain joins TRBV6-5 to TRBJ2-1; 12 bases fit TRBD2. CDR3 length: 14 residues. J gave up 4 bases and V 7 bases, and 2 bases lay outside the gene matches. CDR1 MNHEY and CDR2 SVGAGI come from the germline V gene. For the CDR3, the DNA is TGTGCCAGCAAGACTAGCGGGAGTTACAATGAGCAGTTCTTC. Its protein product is CASKTSGSYNEQFF.

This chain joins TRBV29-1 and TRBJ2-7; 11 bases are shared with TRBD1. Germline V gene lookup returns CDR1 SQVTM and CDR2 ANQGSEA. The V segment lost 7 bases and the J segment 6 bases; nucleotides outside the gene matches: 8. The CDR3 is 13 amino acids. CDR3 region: CSAPGTGGVEQYF. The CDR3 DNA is TGCAGCGCTCCCGGGACAGGGGGGGTCGAGCAGTACTTC.

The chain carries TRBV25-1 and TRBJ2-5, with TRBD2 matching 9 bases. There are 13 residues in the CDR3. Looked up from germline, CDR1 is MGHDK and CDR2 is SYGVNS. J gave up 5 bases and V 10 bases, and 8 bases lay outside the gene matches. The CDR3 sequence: CATRGGRVETQYF. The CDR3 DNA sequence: TGTGCCACAAGGGGCGGGAGGGTGGAGACCCAGTACTTC.

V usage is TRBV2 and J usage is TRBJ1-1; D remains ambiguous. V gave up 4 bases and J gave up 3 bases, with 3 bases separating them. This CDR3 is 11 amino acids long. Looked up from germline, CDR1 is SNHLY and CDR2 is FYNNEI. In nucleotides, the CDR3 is TGTGCCAGCAGTGCCTACACTGAAGCTTTCTTT. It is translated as CASSAYTEAFF.

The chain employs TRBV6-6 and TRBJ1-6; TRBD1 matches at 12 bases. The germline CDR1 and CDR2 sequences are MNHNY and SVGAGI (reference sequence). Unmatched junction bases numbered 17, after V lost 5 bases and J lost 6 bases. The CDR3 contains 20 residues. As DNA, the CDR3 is TGTGCCAGCAGTCCGGCCGGGACAGGGGGCTCTCAGGCCCGTAATTCACCCCTCCACTTT. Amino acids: CASSPAGTGGSQARNSPLHF.

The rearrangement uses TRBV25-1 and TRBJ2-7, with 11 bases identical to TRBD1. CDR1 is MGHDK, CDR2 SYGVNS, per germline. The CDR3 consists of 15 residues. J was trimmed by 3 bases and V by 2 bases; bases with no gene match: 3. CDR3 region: CASSEGTGGFYEQYF. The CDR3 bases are TGTGCCAGCAGTGAAGGGACAGGGGGTTTCTACGAGCAGTACTTC.

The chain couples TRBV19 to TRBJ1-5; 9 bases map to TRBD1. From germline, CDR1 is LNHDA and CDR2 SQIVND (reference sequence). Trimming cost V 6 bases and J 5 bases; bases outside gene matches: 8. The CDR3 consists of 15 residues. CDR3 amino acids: CASRVQGALDQPQHF. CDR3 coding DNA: TGTGCCAGTAGGGTACAGGGGGCGCTTGATCAGCCCCAGCATTTT.

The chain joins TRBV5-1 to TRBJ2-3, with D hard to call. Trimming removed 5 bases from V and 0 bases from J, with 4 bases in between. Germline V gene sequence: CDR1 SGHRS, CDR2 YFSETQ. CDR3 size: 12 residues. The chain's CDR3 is CASSPSTDTQYF. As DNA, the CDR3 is TGCGCCAGCAGTCCAAGCACAGATACGCAGTATTTT.

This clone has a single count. DNA of the CDR3: TGTGCCAGCAGTTTAACAGGGACCGCTGAAAAACTGTTTTTT. Residues: CASSLTGTAEKLFF. The chain has TRBV28 and TRBJ1-4; TRBD1 might be the D (6 bases). The CDR3 has 14 residues. Trimming removed 2 bases from V and 7 bases from J, with 11 bases in between. CDR1 is MDHEN and CDR2 is SYDVKM in the germline V gene. Supplemented by reference TRBV28 and TRBJ1-4, the full variable domain reads DVKVTQSSRYLVKRTGEKVFLECVQDMDHENMFWYRQDPGLGLRLIYFSYDVKMKEKGDIPEGYSVSREKKERFSLILESASTNQTSMYLCASSLTGTAEKLFFGSGTQLSVL.

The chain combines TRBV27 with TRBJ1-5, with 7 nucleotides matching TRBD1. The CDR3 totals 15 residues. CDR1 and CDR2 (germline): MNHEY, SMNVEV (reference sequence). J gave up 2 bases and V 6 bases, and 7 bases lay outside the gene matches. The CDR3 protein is CASRQGVDGNQPQHF. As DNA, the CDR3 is TGTGCCAGCAGGCAGGGGGTCGACGGCAATCAGCCCCAGCATTTT.

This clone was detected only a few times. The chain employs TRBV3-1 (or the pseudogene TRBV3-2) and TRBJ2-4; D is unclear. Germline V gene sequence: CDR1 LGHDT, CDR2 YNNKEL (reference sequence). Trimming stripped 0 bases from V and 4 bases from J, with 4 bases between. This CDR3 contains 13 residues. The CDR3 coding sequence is TGTGCCAGCAGCCAAGAAGAGAAAAACATTCAGTACTTC. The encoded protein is CASSQEEKNIQYF.